Included here is one TCR beta chain sequence, with context. Its antigen is as yet unknown. This sample was included in a study of Ad26.COV2.S vaccination and SARS-CoV-2 variants. The study, taken as a whole, reports: It is possible that the TCR breadth and depth analyses underestimated the total T cell responses. Those who received vaccine or placebo ended up with similar non-spike TCR breadth. Marked by substantial breadth, spike-specific CD8+ and CD4+ T cell responses were reportedly seen after vaccination.

Treatment noted: 15 to 20 received Ad26.COV2.S at low or high dose, single or two shots; five or six received placebo; per-sample allocation not given. Sampling took place 63 days after the first vaccine or placebo injection. This Boston cohort included adults aged 18-55 years. Sequenced by immunoSEQ multiplex PCR; TCRdb stores in-frame clones only, minus some. Here the sample spans about 450,000 clones, 89% being singletons. CDR3 length equals 12 residues. V dropped 2 bases and J dropped 3 bases, with 3 bases sitting between them. Germline V CDR1 and CDR2: LNHNV, YYDKDF (reference sequence). The input for sequencing was peripheral blood, taken in a trial of Ad26.COV2.S vaccine versus placebo. The chain combines TRBV15 with TRBJ2-3; unclear D gene. The sequence was collected from a person between 18 and 60 years old who received the Ad26.COV2.S COVID-19 vaccine or a placebo. CDR3 protein: CATSRSTDTQYF. CDR3 coding DNA: TGTGCCACCAGCAGAAGTACAGATACGCAGTATTTT. Looking up the rest from reference TRBV15 and TRBJ2-3 gives the full variable domain: DAMVIQNPRYQVTQFGKPVTLSCSQTLNHNVMYWYQQKSSQAPKLLFHYYDKDFNNEADTPDNFQSRRPNTSFCFLDIRSPGLGDTAMYLCATSRSTDTQYFGPGTRLTVL.